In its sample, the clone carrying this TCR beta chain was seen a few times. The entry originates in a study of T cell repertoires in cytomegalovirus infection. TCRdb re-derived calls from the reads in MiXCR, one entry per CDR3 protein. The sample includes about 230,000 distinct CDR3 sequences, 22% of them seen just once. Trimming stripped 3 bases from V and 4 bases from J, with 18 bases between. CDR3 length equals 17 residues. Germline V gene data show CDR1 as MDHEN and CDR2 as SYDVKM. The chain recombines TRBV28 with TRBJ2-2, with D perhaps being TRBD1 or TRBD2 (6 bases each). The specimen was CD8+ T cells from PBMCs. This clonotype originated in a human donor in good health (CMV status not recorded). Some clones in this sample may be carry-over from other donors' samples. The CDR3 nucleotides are TGTGCCAGCAGTTTCATTGGGGCAGGGGAGGCCACCGGGGAGCTGTTTTTT. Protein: CASSFIGAGEATGELFF.